The rows below give T cell receptor beta chains drawn from one sample of a study of blood T cell repertoires in COVID-19. The method was immunoSEQ multiplex PCR; TCRdb's version includes in-frame clones alone and lacks a portion of them. The sample has 180,000 or so clones, about 80% seen once. The sequenced sample consisted of peripheral blood. The receptors stem from a human donor with acute or convalescent COVID-19. The donor label of this sample is uncertain. Both conserved end residues are trimmed from each CDR3. Some rows mark clone size as missing; the rest say once, few, many or name a class of expanded clone.

V,size,length,CDR3
TRBV7-3,-,12,ASSLSGSAGSQH
TRBV19,-,12,ASSREATNEKLF
TRBV18,once,12,ASSPSVSGNTIY
TRBV28,-,12,ASSLAVMNTEAF
TRBV10-3,-,13,AISLAGGLINEQF
TRBV30,-,11,AWSVMRAHEQY
TRBV27,-,10,ASSFQGGKQF
TRBV9,-,14,ASSPSGQGFSYEQY
TRBV21-1,-,13,ASSKYYGVNEKLF
TRBV28,-,15,ASSLGGPGLAKNIQY
TRBV27,-,13,ASSLLQGGFNEQF
TRBV12-3/TRBV12-4,once,11,ASSLGGRMPLH
TRBV5-5,-,13,ASSLIGTSNTEQY
TRBV6-2/TRBV6-3,-,12,ASSPPGQNTEAF
TRBV7-6,-,13,ASSLDSGRYNEQF
TRBV5-8,-,11,ASSPRTVREQY
TRBV27,-,12,ASSATGITGELF
TRBV7-2,few,14,ASSLDSGGVTGELF
TRBV28,few,13,ASSQGQGAFEKLF
TRBV24-1,few,12,ATSDTGGTDTQY
TRBV28,-,15,ASSLGTSGRARYEQY
TRBV13,-,14,ASSLFLAGGRGELF
TRBV18,-,13,ASSPISSSGNTIY
TRBV7-9,many,11,ASSSPNGNEQF
TRBV29-1,-,9,SAERGNGYT
TRBV5-1,few,12,ASSSGTGGTEAF
TRBV9,-,11,ASSLRQGTEAF
TRBV7-2,-,11,ASSQTNTGELF
TRBV21-1,-,11,ASSCRGSYGYT
TRBV28,once,13,ASSLRGRAIYEQF
TRBV5-1,-,13,ASRLDLAGPYEQY
TRBV20-1,-,13,SVSPAASGTNEQF
TRBV6-6,-,16,ASSPYLPTLAETYEQY
TRBV5-4,-,13,ASSIRDLSTGELF
TRBV5-1,-,14,ASSPGTASFVYGYT
TRBV7-8,once,10,ASSWTASIQY
TRBV5-4,-,13,ASSLGSGRYGEQY
TRBV24-1,-,14,ATSDTAVVGLNEQF
TRBV9,-,13,ASSVGGGYNQPQH
TRBV7-9,-,14,ASGRGSSVGNNEQF
TRBV5-1,-,11,ASSGSSGNTIY
TRBV7-9,-,13,ASSLRRQEQYEQY
TRBV5-1,-,12,ASSLRVGNTEAF
TRBV6-5,once,13,ASRGGKQTYNEQF
TRBV30,-,12,AWSGGAVSGGYT
TRBV10-3,-,15,AISEQGPSSYNSPLH
TRBV24-1,-,11,ATSEPDRGAAF
TRBV30,-,9,GAGSAGELF
TRBV6-5,-,14,ASSYSRGANTGELF
TRBV6-1,-,11,ASSEGARTSLV
TRBV25-1,-,12,ASTPSGFGNEQF